Listed below are T cell receptor beta chains from one sample, sequenced in a study of blood T cell repertoires in COVID-19. The data were produced by immunoSEQ multiplex PCR, yet TCRdb's version contains in-frame clones alone and is incomplete. The profile shows 250,000 to 350,000 clones, about nine tenths of them singletons. The sample consisted of PBMCs or T cells enriched from blood (not recorded which). Source of these receptors: a man in his sixties who had recovered from COVID-19. Both conserved end residues are trimmed from each CDR3.

V	J	CDR3
TRBV11-2	TRBJ1-5	ASSLEGRDQPQH
TRBV4-2	TRBJ1-6	ASSQDRSRVYNSPLH
TRBV7-2	TRBJ1-1	ASSPGTDFGAF
TRBV19	TRBJ1-4	ASSNGQVNEKLF
TRBV10-1	TRBJ1-1	ASSRQMNTEAF
TRBV3-1/TRBV3-2	TRBJ2-7	ASSQGGTRGEQY
TRBV7-2	TRBJ1-5	ASSPGTLGNQPQH
TRBV19	TRBJ1-4	ASSWTGGEKLF
TRBV12-3/TRBV12-4	TRBJ2-7	ASSLSTSNEQY
TRBV3-1/TRBV3-2	TRBJ2-3	ASSQVYTGGTDTQY
TRBV27	TRBJ2-1	AETSGGPNEQF
TRBV2	TRBJ2-7	ASSGQGYEQY
TRBV4-2	TRBJ1-1	ASSLRGRSTEAF
TRBV2	TRBJ2-3	ASSERLAGPVDTQY
TRBV5-1	TRBJ1-6	ASSLAGGYNSPLH
TRBV6-5	TRBJ1-5	ASSPSRGNQPQH
TRBV9	TRBJ2-1	ASSVSFNEQF
TRBV19	TRBJ2-1	ASSLADSSYNEQF
TRBV12-5	TRBJ1-3	ASGRVSSGNTIY
TRBV12-2	TRBJ2-5	ASPLRPPGGSTRETQY
TRBV9	TRBJ1-1	ASSGGQGAVNTEAF
TRBV12-3/TRBV12-4	TRBJ1-3	AGQASGNTIY
TRBV21-1	TRBJ2-1	ASSKTSGCPEPYNEQF
TRBV2	TRBJ2-1	ASSEETSGEQF
TRBV5-4	TRBJ2-1	ASSFSGGSYNEQF
TRBV5-4	TRBJ2-7	ASSLAGGRAGQQY
TRBV29-1	TRBJ1-4	SVRGRGRGEKLF
TRBV7-9	TRBJ2-7	ASSLVGEAYEQY
TRBV2	TRBJ1-4	ASRRTGMGEKLF
TRBV13	TRBJ2-2	ASSPDRTGELF
TRBV10-2	TRBJ2-1	ASSEPVGSYNEQF
TRBV6-2/TRBV6-3	TRBJ1-2	ASSLDQGSIKGYT
TRBV29-1	TRBJ1-2	SVVEGPGNYGYT
TRBV6-1	TRBJ1-5	ASSAGTGNSNQPQH
TRBV24-1	TRBJ2-5	ATSDWDRTQETQY
TRBV19	TRBJ2-7	ASKTSGRAYEQY
TRBV4-2	TRBJ2-7	ASSQVSSGVYEQY
TRBV7-9	TRBJ1-6	ASSYIDSSPLH
TRBV7-9	TRBJ2-1	ASSLVAGVLNEQF
TRBV9	TRBJ2-7	ASSTTGGESKGEQY
TRBV6-5	TRBJ1-1	ASSYSPGNTEAF
TRBV7-9	TRBJ2-2	ASSPGLANTGELF
TRBV7-2	TRBJ2-3	ASSLGGGGRYTQY
TRBV18	TRBJ2-3	ASSPLAASTDTQY
TRBV7-2	TRBJ1-6	ASSSQGLNNSPLH
TRBV19	TRBJ2-5	ASSTTGQGAETQY
TRBV4-1	TRBJ1-1	ASSRLLGATEAF
TRBV7-8	TRBJ1-2	ASSEFALRAEKGGYT
TRBV5-1	TRBJ1-4	ASSFRTGLEKLF
TRBV29-1	TRBJ1-2	TARLATVDPGGYT
TRBV3-1/TRBV3-2	TRBJ2-6	ASSPQGTLSGANVLT
TRBV5-1	TRBJ1-1	ASSLSGQITEAF
TRBV30	TRBJ2-7	ASEYRRTGAYEQY
TRBV5-1	TRBJ1-3	ASSWTPNSGNTIY
TRBV11-2	TRBJ1-2	ASSLAVTFPNYGYT